The clone carrying this T cell receptor (beta chain) turned up a few times. Its antigen is undetermined. The data were obtained in a study of a mutant IDH1 vaccine in newly diagnosed glioma. Study-level information: Patients previously underwent radiotherapy, temozolomide, or both, and most underwent both. At week 47 came visit V13, while visit V12 had come at week 35.

Time point of the sample: week 47, end of study. Vaccine doses each comprised 300 ug of mutant IDH1 20-mer peptide, with topical imiquimod. Data came from immunoSEQ multiplex PCR; TCRdb stores just in-frame clones and leaves some out. Of about 56,000 clones listed, over 70% are singletons. V lost 5 bases and J lost 5, with 4 bases in between. CDR3 length equals 10 residues. Germline V gene data show CDR1 as DFQATT and CDR2 as SNEGSKA (reference sequence). The source material was PBMCs, sampled from a glioma patient whose treatment included an IDH1 peptide vaccine. The receptor was derived from a middle-aged man with glioma. The chain couples TRBV20-1 to TRBJ1-5; no definite D call. The CDR3 coding sequence is TGCAGTGCTGGTTATCAGCCCCAGCATTTT. This gives the protein CSAGYQPQHF.